This T cell receptor (beta chain) was identified during a study of regulatory T cells in long-lasting Graves disease. At the level of the study: Persistent Graves' disease meant over 5 years of antithyroid drugs with positive TSH receptor antibodies.

Findings of the study overall: With persistent disease, TRBV28, TRBJ1-2 and TRBJ2-5 were the favored segments. Fewer public clonotypes were shared by new patients (approximately 970) than by persistent patients (about 2,700).

Indicated time point: persistent/refractory GD, antithyroid drugs over 5 years with positive TRAb. There was RNA extracted from PBMCs, and the TCR library was made from it. Arm-PCR of CDR3 regions and iRepertoire HTBI primers were used to build TCR beta libraries. Original handling: Detected in the samples were some 68 TRBV and about 15 TRBJ segments. A single record per CDR3 protein comes from TCRdb applying MiXCR to the multiplex PCR reads. For this entry, the V and J calls and clone size follow TCRdb and not the study's own pipeline. Among a few hundred thousand distinct CDR3 sequences listed, around 22% were seen once. Germline CDR1 and CDR2: LGHDT and YNNKEL (reference sequence). This CDR3 is built from 17 residues. The V end lost 7 bases, the J end lost 2 bases, and 23 bases lay between the germline ends. Note on this clonotype: Its antigen remains unidentified.

The sequence was collected from a female donor with Graves disease. The V and J genes are TRBV3-1 and TRBJ1-2; D unclear. The input for sequencing was peripheral blood mononuclear cells (PBMCs), taken when the disease was refractory, from a patient treated with antithyroid drugs. CDR3 sequence reads: CASTPRAGPGPNYGYTF. Here the CDR3 DNA reads TGTGCCAGCACCCCGCGGGCCGGCCCCGGGCCAAACTATGGCTACACCTTC.